This record looks at one T cell receptor beta chain sequence and its context. Antigen unknown. This specimen comes from a study of cytomegalovirus exposure and HLA in healthy donors. For the study at large: An analysis done earlier identified around 100 million unique TCR beta sequences from about 180 million T cells.

PCR employed 60 Vbeta and 13 Jbeta primers. Sequenced by immunoSEQ multiplex PCR; TCRdb stores in-frame clones only, minus some. The sample yields around 91,000 clones, around four fifths seen once. Study observations and caveats: Most of the TCR beta V segments (in an earlier analysis) were productive either about 87% or about 30% of the time. Presence/absence analysis assumed near-uniform sequencing depth across donors. HLA-A and HLA-B allele assignments for most subjects were reportedly predicted accurately using TCR beta sequences.

The sequenced material came from PBMCs. This sequence was found in a male donor in good health and CMV-seropositive.

As DNA, the CDR3 is TGTGCCAGCAGCCGGACAGGGAACTACGAGCAGTACTTC. Translation gives CASSRTGNYEQYF. The chain has TRBV7-2 and TRBJ2-7; 8 bases fit TRBD1. With 5 bases clipped from V and 3 bases from J, the junction kept 3 bases outside the gene matches. CDR1 SGHTA and CDR2 FQGNSA come from the germline V gene. This CDR3 spans 13 amino acids.